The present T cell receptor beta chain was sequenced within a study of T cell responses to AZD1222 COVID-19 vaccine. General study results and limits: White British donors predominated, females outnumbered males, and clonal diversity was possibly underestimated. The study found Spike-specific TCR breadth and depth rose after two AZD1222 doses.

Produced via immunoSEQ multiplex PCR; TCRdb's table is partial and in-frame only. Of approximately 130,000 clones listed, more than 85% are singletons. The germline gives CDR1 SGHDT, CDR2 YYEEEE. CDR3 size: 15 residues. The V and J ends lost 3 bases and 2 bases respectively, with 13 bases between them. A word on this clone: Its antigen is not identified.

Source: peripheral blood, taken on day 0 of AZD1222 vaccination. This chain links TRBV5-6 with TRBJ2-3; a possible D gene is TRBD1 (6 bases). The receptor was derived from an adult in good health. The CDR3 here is CASSYDRFFTDTQYF. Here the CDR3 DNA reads TGTGCCAGCAGCTATGACAGGTTCTTCACAGATACGCAGTATTTT.